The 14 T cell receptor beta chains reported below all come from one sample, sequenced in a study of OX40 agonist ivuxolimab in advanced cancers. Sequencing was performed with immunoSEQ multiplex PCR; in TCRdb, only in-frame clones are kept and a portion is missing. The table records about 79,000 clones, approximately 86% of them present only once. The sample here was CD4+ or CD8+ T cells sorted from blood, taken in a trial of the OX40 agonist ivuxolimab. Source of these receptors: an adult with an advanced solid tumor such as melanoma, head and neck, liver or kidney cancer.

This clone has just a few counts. The CDR3 spells CASTSLYNEQFF. CDR3 nucleotide sequence: TGTGCCAGCACCTCCCTGTACAATGAGCAGTTCTTC. The gene calls are TRBV28 and TRBJ2-1; D ambiguous. Trimming took off 7 bases at V and 4 bases at J, with 8 bases between the two ends. The CDR3 loop spans 12 amino acids. The V gene's germline CDR1 is MDHEN and CDR2 SYDVKM.

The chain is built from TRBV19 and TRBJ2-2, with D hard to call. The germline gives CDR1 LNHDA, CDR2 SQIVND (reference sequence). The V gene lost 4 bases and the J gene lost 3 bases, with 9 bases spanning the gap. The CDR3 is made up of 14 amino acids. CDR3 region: CASSNWVDTGELFF. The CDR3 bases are TGTGCCAGTAGTAACTGGGTGGACACCGGGGAGCTGTTTTTT.

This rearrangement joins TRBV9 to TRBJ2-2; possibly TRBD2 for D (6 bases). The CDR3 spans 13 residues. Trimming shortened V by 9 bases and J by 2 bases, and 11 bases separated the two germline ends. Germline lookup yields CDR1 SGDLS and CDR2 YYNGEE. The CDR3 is CATGTPNTGELFF. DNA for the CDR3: TGTGCCACCGGGACTCCTAACACCGGGGAGCTGTTTTTT.

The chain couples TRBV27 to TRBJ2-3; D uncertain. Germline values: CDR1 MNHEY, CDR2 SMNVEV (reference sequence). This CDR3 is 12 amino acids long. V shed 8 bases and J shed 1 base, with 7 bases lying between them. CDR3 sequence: CASRGGTDTQYF. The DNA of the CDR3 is TGTGCCAGCCGCGGAGGCACAGATACGCAGTATTTT.

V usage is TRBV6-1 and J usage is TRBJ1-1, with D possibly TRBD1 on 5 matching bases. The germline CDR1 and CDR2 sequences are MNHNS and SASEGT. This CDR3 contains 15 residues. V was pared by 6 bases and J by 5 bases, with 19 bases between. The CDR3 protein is CASSPRGGYWTEAFF. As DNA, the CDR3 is TGTGCCAGCAGCCCGCGGGGGGGATACTGGACTGAAGCTTTCTTT.

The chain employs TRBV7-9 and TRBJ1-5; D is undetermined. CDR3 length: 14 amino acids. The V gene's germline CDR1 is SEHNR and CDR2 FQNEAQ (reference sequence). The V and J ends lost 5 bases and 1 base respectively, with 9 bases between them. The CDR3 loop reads CASSLTSSNQPQHF. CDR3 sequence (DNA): TGTGCCAGCAGCCTTACTTCAAGCAATCAGCCCCAGCATTTT.

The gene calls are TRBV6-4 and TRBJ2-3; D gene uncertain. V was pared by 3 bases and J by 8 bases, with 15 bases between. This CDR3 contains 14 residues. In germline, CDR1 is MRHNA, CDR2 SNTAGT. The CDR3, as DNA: TGTGCCAGCAGTGATACTGGTGGACCGTGTACGCAGTATTTT. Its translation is CASSDTGGPCTQYF.

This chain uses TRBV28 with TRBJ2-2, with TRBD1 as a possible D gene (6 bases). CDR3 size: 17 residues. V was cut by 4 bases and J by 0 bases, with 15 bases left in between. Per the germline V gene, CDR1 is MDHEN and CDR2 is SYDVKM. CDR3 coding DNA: TGTGCCAGCAGTTACTCCGGGACAATCGCGAACACCGGGGAGCTGTTTTTT. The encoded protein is CASSYSGTIANTGELFF.

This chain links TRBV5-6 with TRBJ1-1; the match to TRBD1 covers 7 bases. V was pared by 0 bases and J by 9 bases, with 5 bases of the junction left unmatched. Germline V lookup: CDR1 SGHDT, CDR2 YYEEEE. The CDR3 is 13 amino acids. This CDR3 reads CASSLAGRGQAFF. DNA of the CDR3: TGTGCCAGCAGCTTGGCCGGGAGGGGGCAAGCTTTCTTT.

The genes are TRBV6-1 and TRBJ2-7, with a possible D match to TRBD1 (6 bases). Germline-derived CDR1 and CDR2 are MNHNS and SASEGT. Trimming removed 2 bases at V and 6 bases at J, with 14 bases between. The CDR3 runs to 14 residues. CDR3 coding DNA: TGTGCCAGCAGTGAAATACAGGGCTTGGGCGAGCAGTACTTC. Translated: CASSEIQGLGEQYF.

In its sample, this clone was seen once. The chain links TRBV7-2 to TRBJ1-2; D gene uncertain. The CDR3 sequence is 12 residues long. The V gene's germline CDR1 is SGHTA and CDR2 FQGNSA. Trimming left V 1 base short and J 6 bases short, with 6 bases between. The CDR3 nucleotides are TGTGCCAGCAGCTTAGGGCTTGATGGCTACACCTTC. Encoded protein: CASSLGLDGYTF.

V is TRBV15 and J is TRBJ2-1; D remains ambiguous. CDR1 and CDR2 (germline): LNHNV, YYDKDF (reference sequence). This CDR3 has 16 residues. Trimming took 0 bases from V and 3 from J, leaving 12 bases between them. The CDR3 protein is CATSRDTSESYNEQFF. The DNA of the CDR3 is TGTGCCACCAGCAGAGATACAAGCGAGAGCTACAATGAGCAGTTCTTC.

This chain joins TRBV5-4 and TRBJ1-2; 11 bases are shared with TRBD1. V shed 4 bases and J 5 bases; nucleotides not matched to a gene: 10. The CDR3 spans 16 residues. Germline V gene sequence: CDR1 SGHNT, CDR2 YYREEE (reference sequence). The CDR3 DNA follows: TGTGCCAGCAGCGGGGCCGGGACAGGGGGGGAGTATGGCTACACCTTC. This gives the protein CASSGAGTGGEYGYTF. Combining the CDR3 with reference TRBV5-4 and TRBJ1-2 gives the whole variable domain ETGVTQSPTHLIKTRGQQVTLRCSSQSGHNTVSWYQQALGQGPQFIFQYYREEENGRGNFPPRFSGLQFPNYSSELNVNALELDDSALYLCASSGAGTGGEYGYTFGSGTRLTVV.

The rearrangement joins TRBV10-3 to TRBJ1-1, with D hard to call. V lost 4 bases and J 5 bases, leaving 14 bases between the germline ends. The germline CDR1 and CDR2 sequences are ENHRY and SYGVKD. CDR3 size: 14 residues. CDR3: CAISVSRVGTEAFF. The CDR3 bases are TGTGCCATCAGTGTGAGTAGGGTTGGAACTGAAGCTTTCTTT.